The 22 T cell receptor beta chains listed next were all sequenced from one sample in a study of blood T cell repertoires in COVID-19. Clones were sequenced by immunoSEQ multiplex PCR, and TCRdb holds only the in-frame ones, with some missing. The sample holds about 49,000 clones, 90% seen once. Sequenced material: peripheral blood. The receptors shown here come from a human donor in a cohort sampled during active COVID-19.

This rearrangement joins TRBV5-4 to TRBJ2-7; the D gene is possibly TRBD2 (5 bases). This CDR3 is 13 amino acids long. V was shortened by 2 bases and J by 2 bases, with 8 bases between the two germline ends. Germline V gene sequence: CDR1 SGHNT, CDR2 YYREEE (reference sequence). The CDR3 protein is CASSFSGTYEQYF. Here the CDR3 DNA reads TGTGCCAGCAGCTTTTCGGGGACCTACGAGCAGTACTTC.

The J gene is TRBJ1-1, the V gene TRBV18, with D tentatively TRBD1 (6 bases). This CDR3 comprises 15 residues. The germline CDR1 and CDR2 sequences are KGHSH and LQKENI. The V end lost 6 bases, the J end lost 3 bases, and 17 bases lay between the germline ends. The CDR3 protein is CASSLNQGLDTEAFF. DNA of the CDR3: TGTGCCAGCTCTCTTAACCAGGGGCTCGACACTGAAGCTTTCTTT.

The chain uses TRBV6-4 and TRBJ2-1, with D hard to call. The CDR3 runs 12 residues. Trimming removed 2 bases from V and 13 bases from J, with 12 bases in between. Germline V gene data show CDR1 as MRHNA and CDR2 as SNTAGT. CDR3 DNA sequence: TGTGCCAGCAGTGACGTGGCGGCTCCTCAGTTCTTC. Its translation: CASSDVAAPQFF.

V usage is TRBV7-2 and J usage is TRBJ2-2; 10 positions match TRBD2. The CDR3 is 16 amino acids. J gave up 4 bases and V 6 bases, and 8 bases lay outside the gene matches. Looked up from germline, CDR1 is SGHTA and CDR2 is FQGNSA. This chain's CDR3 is CASSPLAGGSTGELFF. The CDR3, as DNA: TGTGCCAGCAGTCCTTTAGCGGGGGGTTCCACCGGGGAGCTGTTTTTT.

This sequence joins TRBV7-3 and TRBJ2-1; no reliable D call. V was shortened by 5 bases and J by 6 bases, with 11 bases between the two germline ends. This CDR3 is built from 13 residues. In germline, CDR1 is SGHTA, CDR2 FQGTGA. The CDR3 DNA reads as TGTGCCAGCAGCCGGAGCTGGAGCAATGAGCAGTTCTTC. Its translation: CASSRSWSNEQFF.

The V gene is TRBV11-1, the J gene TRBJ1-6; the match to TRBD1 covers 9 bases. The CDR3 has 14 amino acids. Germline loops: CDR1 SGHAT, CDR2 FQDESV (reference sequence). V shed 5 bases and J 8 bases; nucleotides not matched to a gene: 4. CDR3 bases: TGTGCCAGCAGCCGGGGACAGGGAGATTCACCCCTCCACTTT. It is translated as CASSRGQGDSPLHF. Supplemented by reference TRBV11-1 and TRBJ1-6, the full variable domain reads EAEVAQSPRYKITEKSQAVAFWCDPISGHATLYWYRQILGQGPELLVQFQDESVVDDSQLPKDRFSAERLKGVDSTLKIQPAELGDSAMYLCASSRGQGDSPLHFGNGTRLTVT.

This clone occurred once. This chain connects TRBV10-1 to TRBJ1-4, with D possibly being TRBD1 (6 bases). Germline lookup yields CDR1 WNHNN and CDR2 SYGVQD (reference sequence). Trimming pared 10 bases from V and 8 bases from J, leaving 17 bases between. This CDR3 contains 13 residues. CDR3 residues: CATSTGDEEKLFF. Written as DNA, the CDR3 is TGCGCCACATCGACAGGAGATGAAGAAAAACTGTTTTTT.

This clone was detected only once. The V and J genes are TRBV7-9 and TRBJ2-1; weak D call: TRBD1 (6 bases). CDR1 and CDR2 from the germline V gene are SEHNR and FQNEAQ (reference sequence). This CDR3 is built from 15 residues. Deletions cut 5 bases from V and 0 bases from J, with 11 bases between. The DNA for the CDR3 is TGTGCCAGCAGCACACAGGGTCGCTCCTACAATGAGCAGTTCTTC. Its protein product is CASSTQGRSYNEQFF.

The CDR3 sequence: CAIETSFRGNQPQHF. The CDR3 DNA reads TGTGCCATCGAGACCTCTTTCAGGGGCAATCAGCCCCAGCATTTT. The chain is built from TRBV2 and TRBJ1-5, with D tentatively TRBD1 (5 bases). Looked up from germline, CDR1 is SNHLY and CDR2 is FYNNEI. This CDR3 has 15 residues. The V and J ends lost 10 bases and 2 bases respectively, with 18 bases between them.

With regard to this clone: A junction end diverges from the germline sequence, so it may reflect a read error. CDR3 in amino acids: CASSTEQGPPRF. The CDR3 DNA sequence: TGTGCCAGCAGCACGGAACAGGGCCCTCCTCGCTTC. The chain has TRBV12-3 or TRBV12-4 and TRBJ1-2; TRBD1 might be the D (6 bases). The CDR3 is 12 residues long.

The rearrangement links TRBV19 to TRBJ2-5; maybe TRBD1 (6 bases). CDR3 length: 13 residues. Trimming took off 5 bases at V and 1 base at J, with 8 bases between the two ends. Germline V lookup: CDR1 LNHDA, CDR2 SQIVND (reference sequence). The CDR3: CASSGTSQETQYF. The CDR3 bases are TGTGCCAGTAGTGGGACAAGCCAAGAGACCCAGTACTTC.

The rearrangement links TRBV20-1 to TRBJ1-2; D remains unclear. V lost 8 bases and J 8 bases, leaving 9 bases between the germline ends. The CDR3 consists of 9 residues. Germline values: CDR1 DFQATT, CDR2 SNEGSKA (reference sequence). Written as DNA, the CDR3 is TGCAGTCCCGGGATAGGCTACACCTTC. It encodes CSPGIGYTF.

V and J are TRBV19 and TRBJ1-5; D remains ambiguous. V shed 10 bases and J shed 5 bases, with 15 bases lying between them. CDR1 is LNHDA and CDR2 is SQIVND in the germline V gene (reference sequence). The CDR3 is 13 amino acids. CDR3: CATSQVADQPQHF. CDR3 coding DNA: TGTGCCACGTCTCAAGTTGCGGATCAGCCCCAGCATTTT.

Here the CDR3 DNA reads TGTGCCAGCAGTCACGGGACAGGGGGAAACACTGAAGCTTTCTTT. It specifies CASSHGTGGNTEAFF. The gene calls are TRBV27 and TRBJ1-1; 11 bases align to TRBD1. The germline gives CDR1 MNHEY, CDR2 SMNVEV (reference sequence). J gave up 2 bases and V 5 bases, and 4 bases lay outside the gene matches. CDR3 length equals 15 residues.

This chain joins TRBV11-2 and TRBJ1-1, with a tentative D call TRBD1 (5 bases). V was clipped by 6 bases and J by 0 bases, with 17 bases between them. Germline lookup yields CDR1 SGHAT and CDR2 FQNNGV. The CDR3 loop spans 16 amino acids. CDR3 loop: CASRSMRGSMNTEAFF. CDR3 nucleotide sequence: TGTGCCAGCAGATCAATGCGGGGGTCAATGAACACTGAAGCTTTCTTT.

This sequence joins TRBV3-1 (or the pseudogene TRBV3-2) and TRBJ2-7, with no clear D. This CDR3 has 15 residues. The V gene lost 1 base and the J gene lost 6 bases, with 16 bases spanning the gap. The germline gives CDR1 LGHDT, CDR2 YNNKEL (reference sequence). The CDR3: CASSQGGPSVPEQYF. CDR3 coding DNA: TGTGCCAGCAGCCAAGGTGGGCCCTCCGTCCCCGAGCAGTACTTC.

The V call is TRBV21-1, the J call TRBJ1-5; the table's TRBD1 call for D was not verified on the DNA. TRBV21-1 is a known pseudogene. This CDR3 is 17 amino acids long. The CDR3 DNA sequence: TGTGCCAGCAGCCCCAGGGCTTGGGTCAAGGACACACAGCCCCAGCATTTT. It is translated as CASSPRAWVKDTQPQHF.

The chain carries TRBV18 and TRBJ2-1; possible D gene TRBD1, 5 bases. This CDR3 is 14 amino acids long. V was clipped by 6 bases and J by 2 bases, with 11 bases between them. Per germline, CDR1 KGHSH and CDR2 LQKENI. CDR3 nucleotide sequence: TGTGCCAGCTCCGACAGTCCCCCCTACAATGAGCAGTTCTTC. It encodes CASSDSPPYNEQFF. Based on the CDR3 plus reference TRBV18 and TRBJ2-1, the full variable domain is NAGVMQNPRHLVRRRGQEARLRCSPMKGHSHVYWYRQLPEEGLKFMVYLQKENIIDESGMPKERFSAEFPKEGPSILRIQQVVRGDSAAYFCASSDSPPYNEQFFGPGTRLTVL.

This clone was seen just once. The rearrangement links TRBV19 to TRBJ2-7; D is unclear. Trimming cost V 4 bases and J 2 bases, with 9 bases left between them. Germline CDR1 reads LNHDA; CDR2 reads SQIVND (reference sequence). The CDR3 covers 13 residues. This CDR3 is CASSKDPTYEQYF. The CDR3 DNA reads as TGTGCCAGTAGTAAAGACCCAACCTACGAGCAGTACTTC. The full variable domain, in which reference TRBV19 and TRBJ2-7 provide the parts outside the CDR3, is DGGITQSPKYLFRKEGQNVTLSCEQNLNHDAMYWYRQDPGQGLRLIYYSQIVNDFQKGDIAEGYSVSREKKESFPLTVTSAQKNPTAFYLCASSKDPTYEQYFGPGTRLTVT.

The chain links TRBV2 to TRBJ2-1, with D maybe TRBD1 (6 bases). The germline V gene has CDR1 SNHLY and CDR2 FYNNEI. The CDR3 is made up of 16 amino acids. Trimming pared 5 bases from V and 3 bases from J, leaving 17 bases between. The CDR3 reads CASSNLGGVNYNEQFF. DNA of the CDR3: TGTGCCAGCAGTAACTTAGGGGGAGTAAACTACAATGAGCAGTTCTTC.

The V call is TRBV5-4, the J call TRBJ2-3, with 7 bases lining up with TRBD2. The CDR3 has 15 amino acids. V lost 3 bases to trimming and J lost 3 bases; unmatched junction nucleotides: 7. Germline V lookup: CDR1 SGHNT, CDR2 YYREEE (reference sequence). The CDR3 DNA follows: TGTGCCAGCAGCTCCTCTAGCGGAGGAACAGATACGCAGTATTTT. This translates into CASSSSSGGTDTQYF.

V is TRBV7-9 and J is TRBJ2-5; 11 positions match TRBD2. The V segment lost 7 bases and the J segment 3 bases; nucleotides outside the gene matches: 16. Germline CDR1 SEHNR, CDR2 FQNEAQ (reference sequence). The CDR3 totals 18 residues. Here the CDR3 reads CASTHSGGAVLGKETQYF. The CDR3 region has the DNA TGTGCCAGCACCCATAGCGGGGGGGCGGTGTTGGGGAAAGAGACCCAGTACTTC.